This TCR beta chain stems from a study of blood T cell repertoires in COVID-19. Across the whole study: Specimens from acute and convalescent COVID-19 originated in the United States, Italy and Spain. From T cells, B-cell-depleted T cells, or PBMCs came the material, which was cDNA or gDNA.

Seattle researchers signed up patients amid active infection and tracked them longitudinally. Authors' analysis steps: Reference gene primer amplification gave nucleated cell count estimates. Generated by immunoSEQ multiplex PCR, the TCRdb table keeps only in-frame clones and is missing some. Clonal size and the V and J genes are those of that table, whereas D and trimming came from the DNA. The sample includes tens of thousands of clones, 81% of them seen just once. V was pared by 6 bases and J by 5 bases, with 18 bases between. The CDR3 consists of 16 residues. Germline V gives CDR1 SGHRS, CDR2 YFSETQ.

The TCR sequence derives from a man aged 70-80 years with COVID-19, enrolled during active disease. What was sequenced was peripheral blood. The V call is TRBV5-1, the J call TRBJ1-6; a weak D match, TRBD1 (6 bases). CDR3 region: CASTTDPGVDNSPLHF. The CDR3 nucleotides read TGCGCCAGCACGACAGACCCAGGGGTTGATAATTCACCCCTCCACTTT.